Below are 28 T cell receptor beta chains sequenced from a single sample in a study of cytomegalovirus exposure and HLA in healthy donors. TCRdb's table, derived via immunoSEQ multiplex PCR, lists solely in-frame clones and lacks some. The repertoire holds approximately 120,000 clones, 85% to 95% seen once, with roughly 1.3% in the top ten. Material: PBMCs. These receptors came from a woman aged 18 to 35 in good health and CMV-seronegative.

This chain connects TRBV6-5 to TRBJ2-2; 9 positions agree with TRBD1. The CDR3 loop spans 15 amino acids. J lost 5 bases, V lost 5 bases, and 6 bases had no gene match. In germline, CDR1 is MNHEY, CDR2 SVGAGI. CDR3 sequence (DNA): TGTGCCAGCAGTGCCACCGGGACAGGGACCGGGGAGCTGTTTTTT. Translating it yields CASSATGTGTGELFF.

This chain joins TRBV5-4 and TRBJ1-1; weak D call: TRBD1 (5 bases). The CDR3 covers 14 residues. V lost 0 bases to trimming and J lost 5 bases, with 11 bases between them. Germline V gene sequence: CDR1 SGHNT, CDR2 YYREEE (reference sequence). CDR3 region: CASSLGGQWTEAFF. Here the CDR3 DNA reads TGTGCCAGCAGCTTGGGCGGACAATGGACTGAAGCTTTCTTT.

Comment on this clone: The identical CDR3 is also encoded by other nucleotide sequences in the sample. The V gene is TRBV5-1, the J gene TRBJ2-3; unclear D gene. The germline V gene encodes CDR1 SGHRS and CDR2 YFSETQ. V was clipped by 0 bases and J by 0 bases, with 5 bases between them. The CDR3 covers 14 residues. For the CDR3, the DNA is TGCGCCAGCAGCTTGGGGAGCAGCACAGATACGCAGTATTTT. It encodes CASSLGSSTDTQYF.

The V and J genes are TRBV25-1 and TRBJ1-1, with TRBD1 matching over 11 bases. V lost 4 bases and J lost 1; bases outside the gene matches: 5. In germline, CDR1 is MGHDK, CDR2 SYGVNS. This CDR3 has 16 amino acids. The CDR3: CASSGGTGGANTEAFF. The DNA of the CDR3 is TGTGCCAGCAGTGGTGGGACAGGGGGAGCGAACACTGAAGCTTTCTTT.

The chain combines TRBV19 with TRBJ2-5; 7 nucleotides align to TRBD2. After removal of 4 bases from V and 4 bases from J, the junction contained 6 bases not matched to a gene. CDR1 and CDR2 (germline): LNHDA, SQIVND (reference sequence). CDR3 size: 14 residues. The CDR3 spells CASSSGSIRETQYF. Here the CDR3 DNA reads TGTGCCAGTAGTAGCGGGAGTATTCGAGAGACCCAGTACTTC.

This chain links TRBV18 with TRBJ2-7; 8 bases match TRBD1. The CDR3 totals 15 residues. CDR1 is KGHSH, CDR2 LQKENI, per germline. Trimming cost V 4 bases and J 4 bases; bases outside gene matches: 9. This CDR3 is CASSLAGQGMYEQYF. As DNA, the CDR3 is TGTGCCAGCTCACTGGCCGGACAGGGTATGTACGAGCAGTACTTC.

The rearrangement uses TRBV7-3 and TRBJ2-7; weak D call: TRBD2 (5 bases). CDR1 is SGHTA and CDR2 is FQGTGA in the germline V gene. V lost 5 bases, J lost 4 bases, and 9 bases lay in between. There are 12 residues in the CDR3. The DNA of the CDR3 is TGTGCCAGCAGCGTAAGCGGTTACGAGCAGTACTTC. Protein product: CASSVSGYEQYF.

The chain links TRBV6-1 to TRBJ1-2; tentatively, D is TRBD1 (5 bases). The germline V gene encodes CDR1 MNHNS and CDR2 SASEGT. This CDR3 spans 15 amino acids. Between the trimmed V and J ends, which lost 4 bases and 3 bases, there was a span of 15 bases. CDR3 bases: TGTGCCAGCAGTGGAGGGACGGGGAGGGACTATGGCTACACCTTC. Protein: CASSGGTGRDYGYTF.

The chain links TRBV9 to TRBJ2-7; the D gene is possibly TRBD1 (5 bases). From germline, CDR1 is SGDLS and CDR2 YYNGEE. Trimming pared 0 bases from V and 3 bases from J, leaving 13 bases between. The CDR3 length is 15 residues. The CDR3 sequence: CASSVATGAGYEQYF. The CDR3, as DNA: TGTGCCAGCAGCGTAGCTACAGGCGCTGGCTACGAGCAGTACTTC.

J is TRBJ2-3 and V is TRBV25-1, with TRBD2 identical over 9 bases. The CDR3 totals 17 residues. V was clipped by 8 bases and J by 4 bases; unmatched bases: 16. Germline values: CDR1 MGHDK, CDR2 SYGVNS. CDR3: CASERGERGAIPDTQYF. The DNA of the CDR3 is TGTGCCAGCGAGAGAGGGGAGCGGGGGGCCATCCCAGATACGCAGTATTTT.

CDR3: CASRQGAGGNTIYF. CDR3 sequence (DNA): TGTGCCAGCAGACAGGGGGCTGGTGGAAACACCATATATTTT. The chain joins TRBV6-1 to TRBJ1-3, with 9 bases fitting TRBD1. Looked up from germline, CDR1 is MNHNS and CDR2 is SASEGT. CDR3 length: 14 amino acids. The V gene end was trimmed by 6 bases and the J gene end by 3 bases; junction bases not matched to a gene: 3.

This clone was seen only once. The chain uses TRBV7-3 and TRBJ2-3; 7 positions agree with TRBD1. The germline gives CDR1 SGHTA, CDR2 FQGTGA. Losses at the gene ends were 2 bases for V and 3 bases for J; bases not matched to a gene: 5. There are 15 residues in the CDR3. The CDR3 DNA reads TGTGCCAGCAGCTTAGCCGCGACAGGGACAGATACGCAGTATTTT. Translation gives CASSLAATGTDTQYF.

The chain uses TRBV7-4 and TRBJ2-7, with TRBD2 identical over 7 bases. The V and J ends lost 4 bases and 1 base, in that order; junction bases with no gene match: 10. There are 16 residues in the CDR3. Germline V gene lookup returns CDR1 SGHVT and CDR2 SQSDAQ. This CDR3 reads CASSSGGRECSYEQYF. CDR3 DNA sequence: TGTGCCAGCAGCTCGGGTGGGCGGGAGTGTTCCTACGAGCAGTACTTC.

CDR3 region: CASGPRTGRTEAFF. DNA for the CDR3: TGTGCCAGCGGCCCACGGACAGGGAGGACTGAAGCTTTCTTT. This rearrangement joins TRBV27 to TRBJ1-1; 8 bases match TRBD1. J was trimmed by 5 bases and V by 8 bases; bases with no gene match: 10. Germline V gives CDR1 MNHEY, CDR2 SMNVEV (reference sequence). The CDR3 spans 14 residues.

The chain employs TRBV6-1 and TRBJ1-6, with D perhaps matching TRBD1 (6 bases). CDR3 length: 16 residues. The germline V gene encodes CDR1 MNHNS and CDR2 SASEGT. V was clipped by 1 base and J by 6 bases, with 13 bases between them. CDR3 protein: CASSEVGTMFNSPLHF. CDR3 nucleotide sequence: TGTGCCAGCAGTGAAGTCGGGACAATGTTTAATTCACCCCTCCACTTT.

J is TRBJ1-5 and V is TRBV6-6, with D hard to call. From germline, CDR1 is MNHNY and CDR2 SVGAGI (reference sequence). The CDR3 covers 15 residues. The ends were cut back, 0 bases at V and 3 bases at J, with 9 bases in the middle. The CDR3 sequence: CASSYSSPPNQPQHF. CDR3 coding DNA: TGTGCCAGCAGTTACTCGAGTCCTCCCAATCAGCCCCAGCATTTT.

This rearrangement joins TRBV30 to TRBJ2-3, with 11 bases matching TRBD1. CDR3 size: 15 residues. J was trimmed by 5 bases and V by 2 bases; bases with no gene match: 6. Looked up from germline, CDR1 is GTSNPN and CDR2 is SVGIG (reference sequence). This CDR3 is CAWSKGTGGIDTQYF. CDR3 DNA: TGTGCCTGGAGTAAGGGGACAGGGGGAATAGATACGCAGTATTTT.

The chain has TRBV7-3 and TRBJ1-2; D gene unclear. Deletions cut 1 base from V and 6 bases from J, with 18 bases between. Germline CDR1 is SGHTA and CDR2 is FQGTGA. The CDR3 is made up of 16 amino acids. As DNA, the CDR3 is TGTGCCAGCAGCTTAATCCCGGACCCGACGAGGGATGGCTACACCTTC. Amino acid sequence: CASSLIPDPTRDGYTF. The full variable domain, in which reference TRBV7-3 and TRBJ1-2 provide the parts outside the CDR3, is GAGVSQTPSNKVTEKGKYVELRCDPISGHTALYWYRQSLGQGPEFLIYFQGTGAADDSGLPNDRFFAVRPEGSVSTLKIQRTERGDSAVYLCASSLIPDPTRDGYTFGSGTRLTVV.

This sequence joins TRBV28 and TRBJ2-7; 12 nucleotides align to TRBD2. The CDR3 length is 16 residues. V lost 4 bases, J lost 5 bases, and 9 bases stayed unmatched. CDR1 is MDHEN and CDR2 is SYDVKM in the germline V gene. The CDR3 sequence: CASSSTLAGGPNEQYF. The CDR3 DNA follows: TGTGCCAGCAGTTCCACCCTAGCGGGAGGGCCGAACGAGCAGTACTTC.

The V and J genes are TRBV25-1 and TRBJ2-5, with D perhaps TRBD2 (5 bases). Germline V gene lookup returns CDR1 MGHDK and CDR2 SYGVNS. This CDR3 contains 11 residues. Deletions cut 4 bases from V and 5 bases from J, with 5 bases between. This CDR3 is CASSGGETQYF. For the CDR3, the DNA is TGTGCCAGCAGTGGAGGGGAGACCCAGTACTTC.

Only a few counts were recorded for this clone. The J gene is TRBJ2-7, the V gene TRBV30; tentatively, D is TRBD1 (5 bases). The CDR3 loop spans 15 amino acids. CDR1 and CDR2 from the germline V gene are GTSNPN and SVGIG (reference sequence). Trimming left V 4 bases short and J 0 bases short, with 16 bases between. CDR3 sequence: CAWNRGGLPSYEQYF. CDR3 in DNA: TGTGCCTGGAATAGGGGCGGATTGCCCTCCTACGAGCAGTACTTC.

The chain is built from TRBV18 and TRBJ2-1, with a tentative D call TRBD2 (5 bases). CDR3 length: 14 residues. From germline, CDR1 is KGHSH and CDR2 LQKENI. Trimming took 2 bases from V and 7 from J, leaving 12 bases between them. CDR3 sequence reads: CASSPSQTINEQFF. CDR3 DNA sequence: TGTGCCAGCTCACCATCTCAGACTATTAATGAGCAGTTCTTC.

This sequence joins TRBV28 and TRBJ1-5; D is ambiguous. V shed 10 bases and J shed 0 bases, with 13 bases lying between them. Germline-derived CDR1 and CDR2 are MDHEN and SYDVKM. The CDR3 sequence is 14 residues long. The DNA for the CDR3 is TGTGCCACCCTTTCAGGCTATAGCAATCAGCCCCAGCATTTT. It translates to CATLSGYSNQPQHF.

CDR3 sequence (DNA): TGCGCCAGCAGCCTAAGACAGAAGACTGGAAACACCATATATTTT. Residues: CASSLRQKTGNTIYF. The J gene is TRBJ1-3, the V gene TRBV4-1, with a tentative D call TRBD1 (5 bases). Germline V CDR1 and CDR2: MGHRA, YSYEKL. With 4 bases removed from V and 2 bases from J, the gap between germline ends came to 12 bases. The CDR3 totals 15 residues.

The CDR3 loop is CASSSPRGNTEAFF. In DNA, the CDR3 is TGTGCCAGCAGTAGCCCCCGGGGGAACACTGAAGCTTTCTTT. The chain joins TRBV6-5 to TRBJ1-1; D unresolved. Germline loops: CDR1 MNHEY, CDR2 SVGAGI. The germline V and J ends were trimmed by 5 bases and 1 base, with 11 bases remaining between them. This CDR3 region has 14 residues.

The V call is TRBV10-3, the J call TRBJ2-7; 9 positions match TRBD1. The V gene end was trimmed by 6 bases and the J gene end by 5 bases; junction bases not matched to a gene: 14. In germline, CDR1 is ENHRY, CDR2 SYGVKD. The CDR3 consists of 16 residues. CDR3 coding DNA: TGTGCCATCAGCTTCTCCGCCGGGACAGGGACCCACGAGCAGTACTTC. Its translation: CAISFSAGTGTHEQYF.

CDR3 coding DNA: TGTGCCAGCAGCCCCGGGACAGTTTTCACCGGGGAGCTGTTTTTT. It is translated as CASSPGTVFTGELFF. The chain couples TRBV11-1 to TRBJ2-2, with 7 bases aligning to TRBD1. Germline V gives CDR1 SGHAT, CDR2 FQDESV (reference sequence). Trimming at V came to 5 bases and at J to 4 bases, leaving 7 bases not matched to a gene. The CDR3 runs 15 residues.

The rearrangement joins TRBV2 to TRBJ2-5, with 15 positions matching TRBD2. This CDR3 is 16 amino acids long. CDR1 and CDR2 from the germline V gene are SNHLY and FYNNEI. V lost 3 bases, J lost 5 bases, and 4 bases stayed unmatched. CDR3 sequence reads: CASSDGTSGGSETQYF. As DNA, the CDR3 is TGTGCCAGCAGTGACGGGACTAGCGGGGGGTCGGAGACCCAGTACTTC. Full variable domain (outside the CDR3, taken from reference TRBV2 and TRBJ2-5): EPEVTQTPSHQVTQMGQEVILRCVPISNHLYFYWYRQILGQKVEFLVSFYNNEISEKSEIFDDQFSVERPDGSNFTLKIRSTKLEDSAMYFCASSDGTSGGSETQYFGPGTRLLVL.